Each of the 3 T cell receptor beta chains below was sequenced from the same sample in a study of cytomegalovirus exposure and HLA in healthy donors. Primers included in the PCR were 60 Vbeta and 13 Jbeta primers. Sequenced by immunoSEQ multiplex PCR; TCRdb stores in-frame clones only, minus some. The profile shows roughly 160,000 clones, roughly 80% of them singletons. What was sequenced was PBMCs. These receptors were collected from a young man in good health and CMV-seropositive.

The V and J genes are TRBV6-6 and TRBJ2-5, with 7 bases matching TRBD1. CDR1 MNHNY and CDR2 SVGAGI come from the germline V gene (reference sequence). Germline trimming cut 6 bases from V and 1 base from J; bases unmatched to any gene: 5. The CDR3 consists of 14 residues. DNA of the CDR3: TGTGCCAGCAGGACAGGGACAGTCCAAGAGACCCAGTACTTC. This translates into CASRTGTVQETQYF.

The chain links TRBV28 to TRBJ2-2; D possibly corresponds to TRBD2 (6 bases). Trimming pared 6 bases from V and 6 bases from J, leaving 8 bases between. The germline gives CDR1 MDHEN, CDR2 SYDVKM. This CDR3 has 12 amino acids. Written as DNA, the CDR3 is TGTGCCAGCAGCAGGGAGGCCGGGGAGCTGTTTTTT. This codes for CASSREAGELFF.

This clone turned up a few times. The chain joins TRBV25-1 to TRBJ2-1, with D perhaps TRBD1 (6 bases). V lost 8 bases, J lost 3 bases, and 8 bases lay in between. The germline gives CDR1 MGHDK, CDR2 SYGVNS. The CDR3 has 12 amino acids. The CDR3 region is CASVDSYNEQFF. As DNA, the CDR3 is TGTGCCAGCGTGGACAGCTACAATGAGCAGTTCTTC. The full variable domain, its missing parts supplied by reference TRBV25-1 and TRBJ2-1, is EADIYQTPRYLVIGTGKKITLECSQTMGHDKMYWYQQDPGMELHLIHYSYGVNSTEKGDLSSESTVSRIRTEHFPLTLESARPSHTSQYLCASVDSYNEQFFGPGTRLTVL.